This T cell receptor (beta chain) originates from a study of CD8 T cells in ankylosing spondylitis. Broader study findings: Significant enrichment of disease-linked clones was reported in matched ankylosing spondylitis synovial fluid. Seven to nine highly homologous variants formed a TCR beta motif that appeared characteristic of ankylosing spondylitis blood.

Preparation of TCR beta libraries was done by quantitative 5'-RACE with molecular barcodes. Via MiXCR, TCRdb re-called the 5' RACE reads, giving one row per CDR3 protein. The sample records fewer than 250,000 distinct CDR3 sequences, approximately 10% being singletons. CDR3 size: 14 residues. The germline V and J ends were trimmed by 1 base and 5 bases, with 11 bases remaining between them. Germline values: CDR1 DFQATT, CDR2 SNEGSKA (reference sequence). This clonotype was recorded many times. Its antigen is not identified. The specimen sequenced was blood, either unsorted or a sorted T cell fraction (not recorded which). This sequence was found in a male donor with ankylosing spondylitis or in good health (not recorded which). J is TRBJ2-2 and V is TRBV20-1, with D unresolved. CDR3 loop: CSARAPPGTGELFF. For the CDR3, the DNA is TGCAGTGCTAGAGCCCCCCCTGGAACCGGGGAGCTGTTTTTT.